This T cell receptor (beta chain) was recorded in a study of cytomegalovirus exposure and HLA in healthy donors. Broader study findings: Investigators reported under 200 TCR beta chains as tied to cytomegalovirus. Segments of the TCR beta V type were, in most cases, productive about 87% or about 30% of the time in an earlier analysis. In vitro experiments confirmed that three CMV-associated chains were specific for CMV antigens.

This clone was observed a single time. Antigen: not known. PCR used 60 Vbeta primers and 13 Jbeta primers. Profiling relied on immunoSEQ multiplex PCR, and the TCRdb table lists in-frame clones only, not all of them. The sample lists some 160,000 clones, just under 80% occurring once. The CDR3 runs to 14 residues. V dropped 2 bases and J dropped 13 bases, with 15 bases sitting between them. Germline V lookup: CDR1 SGHTA, CDR2 FQGNSA. Donors sampled were nominally healthy, though unrecorded immune exposures were likely. The clonotype was recovered from a woman in her 40s in good health and CMV-seropositive. The chain is built from TRBV7-2 and TRBJ1-6, with D possibly TRBD1 on 6 matching bases. Material: PBMCs. For the CDR3, the DNA is TGTGCCAGCAGCTTACTCCAACAGGGACCCCCCCTCCACTTT. It is translated as CASSLLQQGPPLHF.